This T cell receptor beta chain was captured in a study of blood T cell repertoires in COVID-19. On the study more broadly: Samples of COVID-19 (acute and convalescent) were obtained from the United States, Italy and Spain. PBMCs, B-cell-depleted T cells, or T cells were the source of the cDNA or gDNA that made up the material.

As processed by the authors: Amplification from reference gene primers served as the basis for estimated nucleated cell counts. The method was immunoSEQ multiplex PCR; TCRdb's version includes in-frame clones alone and lacks a portion of them. The V and J calls and clone size come from that table; D and trimming were worked out from the DNA. Among more than 250,000 clones listed, 80% to 90% were seen once. Germline V lookup: CDR1 SGHVS, CDR2 FNYEAQ. Trimming removed 2 bases at V and 0 bases at J, with 14 bases between. CDR3 size: 17 residues. The rearrangement links TRBV7-6 to TRBJ2-1; perhaps TRBD2 as D (6 bases). The clonotype originates from a man aged 18 to 29 who had recovered from COVID-19. The specimen was peripheral blood. DNA of the CDR3: TGTGCCAGCAGCTTATCCTGGGCGGGGCTCTCCTACAATGAGCAGTTCTTC. Residues: CASSLSWAGLSYNEQFF.